These 25 T cell receptor beta chains came from one sample sequenced in a study of T cells after yellow fever vaccination. TCRdb used MiXCR to reprocess the 5' RACE reads, holding one entry per CDR3 protein. The sample contains hundreds of thousands of distinct CDR3 sequences, about 8.7% of which appear only once. Source: PBMCs, taken on the day of the first yellow fever vaccination. The receptors were gathered from a man aged 18 to 30 who received the YFV17D yellow fever vaccine.

This chain uses TRBV24-1 with TRBJ2-1; TRBD2 aligns across 10 bases. V trimming: 2 bases; J trimming: 6 bases; junction bases outside the gene matches: 3. CDR3 size: 15 residues. From germline, CDR1 is KGHDR and CDR2 SFDVKD. The CDR3 sequence: CATSDSGTSVNEQFF. The DNA of the CDR3 is TGTGCCACCAGTGATTCCGGGACTAGCGTCAATGAGCAGTTCTTC.

V gene TRBV7-2 combines with J gene TRBJ2-1, with D possibly being TRBD1 (6 bases). In germline, CDR1 is SGHTA, CDR2 FQGNSA. This CDR3 comprises 15 residues. The V end lost 7 bases, the J end lost 4 bases, and 17 bases lay between the germline ends. The CDR3, as DNA: TGTGCCAGCACTTCCGGGACAAAACAATACAATGAGCAGTTCTTC. Translated: CASTSGTKQYNEQFF.

Of note for this clonotype: Being one base from a much bigger clone, this may be a read error. The V and J genes are TRBV4-3 and TRBJ2-5, with 7 nucleotides matching TRBD1. V lost 1 base, J lost 5 bases, and 7 bases stayed unmatched. Germline values: CDR1 LGHNA, CDR2 YSLEER. CDR3 length: 15 residues. The CDR3 DNA reads as TGCGCCAGCAGCCAAGGTCCCAGGGGGAGTGAGACCCAGTACTTC. It is translated as CASSQGPRGSETQYF.

The chain combines TRBV3-1 with TRBJ2-3; tentative D call: TRBD1 (6 bases). The CDR3 is 14 residues long. Germline assignment: CDR1 LGHDT and CDR2 YNNKEL (reference sequence). With 0 bases removed from V and 6 bases from J, the gap between germline ends came to 10 bases. As DNA, the CDR3 is TGTGCCAGCAGCCAAGACAGGGGTTCCGATACGCAGTATTTT. Protein sequence: CASSQDRGSDTQYF.

This clonotype was detected only a few times. The rearrangement uses TRBV10-3 and TRBJ2-2; 14 bases fit TRBD2. V gave up 8 bases and J gave up 4 bases; unmatched junction bases: 3. CDR1 is ENHRY, CDR2 SYGVKD, per germline. This CDR3 is 15 amino acids long. CDR3 coding DNA: TGTGCCATCGGGACTAGCGGGGGATTCACCGGGGAGCTGTTTTTT. Translated, it gives CAIGTSGGFTGELFF.

The chain is built from TRBV5-5 and TRBJ1-5, with a possible D match to TRBD1 (5 bases). Germline V gives CDR1 SGHKS, CDR2 YYEKEE (reference sequence). This CDR3 has 15 amino acids. Trimming cost V 5 bases and J 0 bases, with 12 bases left between them. As DNA, the CDR3 is TGTGCCAGCAGTTCGACAGAAAATAGCAATCAGCCCCAGCATTTT. Encoded protein: CASSSTENSNQPQHF.

This clonotype came up a few times. The V and J genes are TRBV5-4 and TRBJ2-7; D may correspond to TRBD1 or TRBD2 (5 bases each). The CDR3 runs 15 residues. V was shortened by 2 bases and J by 3 bases, with 15 bases between the two germline ends. Germline CDR1 and CDR2: SGHNT and YYREEE (reference sequence). CDR3 amino acids: CASSLNAIGGYEQYF. DNA for the CDR3: TGTGCCAGCAGCTTAAACGCGATTGGGGGCTACGAGCAGTACTTC.

This clonotype has ten or more counts. This sequence joins TRBV19 and TRBJ2-3; 8 bases map to TRBD1. CDR3 size: 15 residues. J lost 0 bases, V lost 3 bases, and 2 bases had no gene match. The germline V gene has CDR1 LNHDA and CDR2 SQIVND (reference sequence). The CDR3 nucleotides are TGTGCCAGTAGTATGGACAGGGCGAGCACAGATACGCAGTATTTT. Its translation: CASSMDRASTDTQYF.

The chain carries TRBV2 and TRBJ2-5, with 7 bases that match TRBD2. This CDR3 region has 16 residues. Germline CDR1 reads SNHLY; CDR2 reads FYNNEI. The junction had 11 bases not matched to a gene; V was cut back by 3 bases and J by 4 bases. The CDR3 DNA is TGTGCCAGCAGTGAGACTAGCATTCCATCGTTAGAGACCCAGTACTTC. This encodes CASSETSIPSLETQYF.

This clonotype was counted many times. The genes are TRBV29-1 and TRBJ2-1; 11 nucleotides line up with TRBD2. The V gene end was trimmed by 7 bases and the J gene end by 4 bases; junction bases not matched to a gene: 3. Germline lookup yields CDR1 SQVTM and CDR2 ANQGSEA. The CDR3 length is 13 residues. In DNA form, the CDR3 reads TGCAGCGCGGGACTAGCGGAATACAATGAGCAGTTCTTC. Translation: CSAGLAEYNEQFF.

The table lists this clonotype with a few counts. The chain is built from TRBV7-2 and TRBJ2-1; D is undetermined. CDR3 size: 9 residues. CDR1 SGHTA and CDR2 FQGNSA come from the germline V gene. The V end lost 1 base, the J end lost 14 bases, and 3 bases lay between the germline ends. The CDR3 DNA sequence: TGTGCCAGCAGCTTAGGGGAGTTCTTC. Translated, it gives CASSLGEFF.

This clonotype was detected only a few times. CDR3 loop: CASSLNVAGPGEQFF. The CDR3 bases are TGCGCCAGCAGCTTGAATGTAGCGGGGCCAGGGGAGCAGTTCTTC. The chain uses TRBV5-1 and TRBJ2-1, with 8 bases fitting TRBD2. Trimming at V came to 1 base and at J to 10 bases, leaving 10 bases not matched to a gene. Per germline, CDR1 SGHRS and CDR2 YFSETQ. The length of the CDR3 is 15 residues.

CDR3 nucleotide sequence: TGTGCCAGCACACTAGCGGGGCGCACCGGGGAGCTGTTTTTT. Translated, it gives CASTLAGRTGELFF. The chain combines TRBV6-1 with TRBJ2-2; TRBD2 matches 10 bases. J was trimmed by 4 bases and V by 7 bases; bases with no gene match: 3. Germline V gene data show CDR1 as MNHNS and CDR2 as SASEGT. There are 14 residues in the CDR3.

This clonotype was seen more than once but under ten times. This rearrangement joins TRBV29-1 to TRBJ2-7; tentatively, D is TRBD1 (5 bases). The CDR3 covers 13 residues. Per the germline V gene, CDR1 is SQVTM and CDR2 is ANQGSEA. The V end was cut by 6 bases, the J end by 2 bases, with 14 bases between. In DNA, the CDR3 is TGCAGCGTGGCCCGAGACAGACCCTACGAGCAGTACTTC. This sequence encodes CSVARDRPYEQYF.

This clonotype was observed a handful of times. V gene TRBV7-9 combines with J gene TRBJ2-2, with 7 bases matching TRBD2. Trimming took 2 bases from V and 1 from J; bases not matched to a gene: 7. Germline values: CDR1 SEHNR, CDR2 FQNEAQ (reference sequence). The CDR3 covers 17 residues. Written as DNA, the CDR3 is TGTGCCAGCAGCTTAAAACTGGGGGGGAAGAACACCGGGGAGCTGTTTTTT. This encodes CASSLKLGGKNTGELFF.

A word on this clonotype: At one end the junction does not follow the germline gene, possibly because of a read error. The V call is TRBV5-1, the J call TRBJ1-1; no firm D call. The CDR3 extends over 16 amino acids. In germline, CDR1 is SGHRS, CDR2 YFSETQ. The CDR3 DNA follows: TGCGCCAGCATCTTGGGGATTGGCGCCATGAACACTGAAGCTTTCTTT. Residues: CASILGIGAMNTEAFF.

This clonotype has a handful of counts. The chain recombines TRBV5-1 with TRBJ1-1; possible D gene TRBD1, 5 bases. The germline V and J ends were trimmed by 1 base and 5 bases, with 18 bases remaining between them. This CDR3 region has 16 residues. CDR1 is SGHRS and CDR2 is YFSETQ in the germline V gene. CDR3 sequence (DNA): TGCGCCAGCAGCTTGATTAAAGCAGGGTTCGTGACTGAAGCTTTCTTT. It yields the protein CASSLIKAGFVTEAFF.

This clonotype was observed many times. The rearrangement joins TRBV30 to TRBJ2-3, with a tentative D call TRBD1 (6 bases). From germline, CDR1 is GTSNPN and CDR2 SVGIG (reference sequence). The CDR3 is made up of 13 amino acids. V was clipped by 4 bases and J by 1 base, with 9 bases between them. CDR3 loop: CAWKWTGTDTQYF. For the CDR3, the DNA is TGTGCCTGGAAGTGGACAGGCACAGATACGCAGTATTTT.

This clonotype showed up just a few times. V gene TRBV7-3 combines with J gene TRBJ1-4; D gene unclear. Trimming took off 0 bases at V and 4 bases at J, with 3 bases between the two ends. CDR3 size: 13 residues. CDR1 is SGHTA, CDR2 FQGTGA, per germline. The CDR3 coding sequence is TGTGCCAGCAGCTTAACTGGTAATGAAAAACTGTTTTTT. It translates to CASSLTGNEKLFF.

This chain uses TRBV21-1 with TRBJ2-7; the table assigns TRBD2, which was not confirmed against the DNA. TRBV21-1 corresponds to a pseudogene. This CDR3 contains 13 residues. CDR3 in amino acids: CATLNRVPYEQYV. The DNA for the CDR3 is TGTGCCACCCTCAATAGGGTTCCCTACGAGCAGTACGTC.

This clonotype was counted between two and nine times. The genes are TRBV6-1 and TRBJ1-3; D is unclear. There are 12 residues in the CDR3. CDR1 and CDR2 from the germline V gene are MNHNS and SASEGT. V lost 3 bases, J lost 3 bases, and 3 bases lay in between. DNA of the CDR3: TGTGCCAGCAGTGATGGTGGAAACACCATATATTTT. This translates into CASSDGGNTIYF.

The rearrangement uses TRBV6-1 and TRBJ1-5; D perhaps matches TRBD1 (6 bases). Per germline, CDR1 MNHNS and CDR2 SASEGT. V was trimmed by 8 bases and J by 3 bases, leaving 11 bases between them. This CDR3 is built from 13 residues. The CDR3 is CASRRDNNQPQHF. DNA for the CDR3: TGTGCCAGCCGCCGGGACAACAATCAGCCCCAGCATTTT.

The chain is built from TRBV19 and TRBJ1-5, with 9 bases lining up with TRBD1. The CDR3 totals 12 residues. Germline CDR1 LNHDA, CDR2 SQIVND (reference sequence). Trimming cost V 8 bases and J 7 bases; bases outside gene matches: 3. CDR3: CASRQGVQPQHF. CDR3 nucleotides: TGTGCCAGTCGACAGGGGGTACAGCCCCAGCATTTT.

This sequence joins TRBV28 and TRBJ2-1; 8 nucleotides align to TRBD2. Trimming took 5 bases from V and 3 from J; bases not matched to a gene: 21. This CDR3 is 20 amino acids long. Germline loops: CDR1 MDHEN, CDR2 SYDVKM. CDR3 region: CASSQLGAGGLMKNYNEQFF. The CDR3 coding sequence is TGTGCCAGCAGTCAACTTGGTGCGGGGGGACTAATGAAGAACTACAATGAGCAGTTCTTC.

V gene TRBV10-3 combines with J gene TRBJ2-7, with D tentatively TRBD1 (5 bases). Trimming took off 2 bases at V and 2 bases at J, with 10 bases between the two ends. Germline values: CDR1 ENHRY, CDR2 SYGVKD. The CDR3 loop spans 14 amino acids. For the CDR3, the DNA is TGTGCCATCAGTGAGCAGGGATTCCCCTACGAGCAGTACTTC. It translates to CAISEQGFPYEQYF.